This T cell receptor beta chain stems from a study of vaccination effects on CD4 cells after COVID-19. Whole-study findings and limits: Limitations: small convalescent group and missing early post-infection timepoints.

With regard to this clone: Its antigen is unknown.

V gave up 4 bases and J gave up 1 base, with 10 bases separating them. Germline V lookup: CDR1 KGHSH, CDR2 LQKENI. This CDR3 region has 14 residues. Expansion of antigen-specific CD4+ T cells with viral peptide pools was carried out by the ViraFEST assay before sequencing. CD4+ T cell isolation took place after 10 days of culture. Participants completed two doses of the BNT162b2 or mRNA-1273 vaccine. In culture with 10 IU/ml IL-2 and 8.5 to 10 ug/ml peptides, PBMC were grown at two million per well. Days 3 and 7 were when half the medium was replaced with IL-2 medium. Sequencing used immunoSEQ multiplex PCR; TCRdb keeps in-frame clones, though not all of them. The sample consists of 30,000 or so clones, roughly 70% of them appearing once.

The receptor comes from a human donor who received a COVID-19 vaccine. The chain recombines TRBV18 with TRBJ1-1; D ambiguous. This material consisted of CD4+ T cells from PBMCs cultured with HCoV-NL63 spike peptides, taken after COVID-19 vaccination. The CDR3, as DNA: TGTGCCAGCTCACTTGTCCCAGGGAACACTGAAGCTTTCTTT. Protein product: CASSLVPGNTEAFF.